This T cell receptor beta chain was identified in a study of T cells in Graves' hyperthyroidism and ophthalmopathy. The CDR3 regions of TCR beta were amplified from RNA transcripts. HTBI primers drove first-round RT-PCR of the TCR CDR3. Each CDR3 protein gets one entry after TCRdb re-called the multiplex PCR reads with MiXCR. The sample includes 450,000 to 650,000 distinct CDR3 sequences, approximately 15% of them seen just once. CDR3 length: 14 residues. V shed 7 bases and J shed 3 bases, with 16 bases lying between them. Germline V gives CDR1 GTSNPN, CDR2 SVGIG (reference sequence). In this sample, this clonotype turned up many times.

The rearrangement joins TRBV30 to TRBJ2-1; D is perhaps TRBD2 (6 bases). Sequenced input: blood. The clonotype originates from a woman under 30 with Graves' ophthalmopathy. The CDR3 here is CASSPGAGYNEQFF. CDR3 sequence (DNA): TGTGCCTCCTCCCCGGGAGCGGGCTACAATGAGCAGTTCTTC. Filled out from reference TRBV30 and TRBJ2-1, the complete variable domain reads SQTIHQWPATLVQPVGSPLSLECTVEGTSNPNLYWYRQAAGRGLQLLFYSVGIGQISSEVPQNLSASRPQDRQFILSSKKLLLSDSGFYLCASSPGAGYNEQFFGPGTRLTVL.